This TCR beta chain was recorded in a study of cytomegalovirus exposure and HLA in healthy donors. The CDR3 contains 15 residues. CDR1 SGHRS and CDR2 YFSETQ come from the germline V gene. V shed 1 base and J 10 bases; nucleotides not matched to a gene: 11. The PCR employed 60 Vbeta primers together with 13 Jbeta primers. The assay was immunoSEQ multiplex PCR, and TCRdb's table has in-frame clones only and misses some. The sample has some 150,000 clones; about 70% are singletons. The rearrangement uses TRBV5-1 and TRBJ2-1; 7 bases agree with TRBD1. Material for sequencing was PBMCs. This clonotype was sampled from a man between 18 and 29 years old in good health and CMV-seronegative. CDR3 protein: CASSLHRGVDAEQFF. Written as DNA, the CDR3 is TGCGCCAGCAGCTTGCACAGGGGCGTCGACGCGGAGCAGTTCTTC. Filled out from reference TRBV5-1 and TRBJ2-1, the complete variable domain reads KAGVTQTPRYLIKTRGQQVTLSCSPISGHRSVSWYQQTPGQGLQFLFEYFSETQRNKGNFPGRFSGRQFSNSRSEMNVSTLELGDSALYLCASSLHRGVDAEQFFGPGTRLTVL.